This T cell receptor beta chain was sequenced during a study of blood T cell repertoires in COVID-19. At the level of the study: Sites in the United States, Italy and Spain provided acute and convalescent COVID-19 samples. Nucleic acid was either cDNA or gDNA, and it came from T cells, B-cell-depleted T cells, or PBMCs.

CDR1 and CDR2 (germline): SGHAT, FQNNGV. The CDR3 extends over 18 amino acids. V shed 3 bases, J shed 1 base, and the junction held 5 bases outside the gene matches. In the original analysis: Amplifying reference gene primers gave estimates of nucleated cell counts. Sequencing used immunoSEQ multiplex PCR; TCRdb keeps in-frame clones, though not all of them. That table supplies the V and J calls and clone size; D and trimming were determined from the DNA. The sample has 95,000 to 110,000 clones; more than 70% are singletons. The material sequenced was peripheral blood. The clonotype comes from a man between 65 and 85 years old with acute or convalescent COVID-19. The chain links TRBV11-2 to TRBJ2-6; 11 nucleotides align to TRBD1. The CDR3 bases are TGTGCCAGCAGCTTTATCCGGGACAGGGGGTCTGGGGCCAACGTCCTGACTTTC. This sequence encodes CASSFIRDRGSGANVLTF.